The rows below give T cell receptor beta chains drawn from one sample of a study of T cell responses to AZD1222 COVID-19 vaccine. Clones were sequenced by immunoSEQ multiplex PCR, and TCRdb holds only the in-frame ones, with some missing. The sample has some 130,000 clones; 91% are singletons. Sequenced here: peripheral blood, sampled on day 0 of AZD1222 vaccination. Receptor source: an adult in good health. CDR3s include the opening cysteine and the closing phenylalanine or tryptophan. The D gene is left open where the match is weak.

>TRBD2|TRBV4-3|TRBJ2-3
TGCGCCAGCAGCCCCGCCGGGCTAGCGGTCGGCACAGATACGCAGTATTTT
CASSPAGLAVGTDTQYF
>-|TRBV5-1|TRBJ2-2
TGCGCCAGCAGCTTGCTGGGCGGGGAGCTGTTTTTT
CASSLLGGELFF
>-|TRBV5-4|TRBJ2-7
TGTGCCAGCAGCCTCCGGGACTCCTACGAGCAGTACTTC
CASSLRDSYEQYF
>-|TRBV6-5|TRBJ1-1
TGTGCCAGCTCGCACGGGGGAAAAAGCGAAGCTTTCTTT
CASSHGGKSEAFF
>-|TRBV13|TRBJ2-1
TGTGCCAGCAGCTTCAGTGGGGAGAATGAGCAGTTCTTC
CASSFSGENEQFF
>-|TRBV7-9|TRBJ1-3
TGTGCCAGCAGCCCTAGAGGGACCCACTCTGGAAACACCATATATTTT
CASSPRGTHSGNTIYF
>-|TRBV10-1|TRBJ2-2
TGCGCCAGCAGTGAGTCTGGCAGGGCCGGGGAGCTGTTTTTT
CASSESGRAGELFF
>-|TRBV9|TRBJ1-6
TGTGCCAGCAGCTCCCGAGGGGGGGACTCACCCCTCCACTTT
CASSSRGGDSPLHF
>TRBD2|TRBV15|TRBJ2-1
TGTGCCACCAGCAGAAGAGCGGGGGGTCGTTACAATGAGCAGTTCTTC
CATSRRAGGRYNEQFF
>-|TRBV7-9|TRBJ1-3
TGTGCCAGCAGCTTAGTCATATCGGGAAACACCATATATTTT
CASSLVISGNTIYF
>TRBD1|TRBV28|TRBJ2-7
TGTGCCAGCGGCGGACAGGGGAAATCCTACGAGCAGTACTTC
CASGGQGKSYEQYF
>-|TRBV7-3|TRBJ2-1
TGTGCCAGCAGCCCCGACAGAAGCTCCTACAATGAGCAGTTCTTC
CASSPDRSSYNEQFF
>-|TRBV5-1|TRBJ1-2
TGCGCCAGCAGCTTGGAAAATAATCTTGGCTACACCTTC
CASSLENNLGYTF
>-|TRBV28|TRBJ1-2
TGTGCCAGCCAGGATAATGGCTACACCTTC
CASQDNGYTF